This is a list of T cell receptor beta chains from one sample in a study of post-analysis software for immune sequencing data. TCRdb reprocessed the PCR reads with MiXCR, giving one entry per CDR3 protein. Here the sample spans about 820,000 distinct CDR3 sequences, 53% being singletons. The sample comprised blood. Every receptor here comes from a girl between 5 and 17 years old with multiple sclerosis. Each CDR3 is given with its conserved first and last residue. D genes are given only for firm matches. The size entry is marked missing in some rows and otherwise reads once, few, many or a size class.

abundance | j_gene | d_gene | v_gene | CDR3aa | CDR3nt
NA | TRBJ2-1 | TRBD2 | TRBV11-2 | CASSFAGGPSYNEQFF | TGTGCCAGCAGCTTCGCGGGGGGGCCTTCCTACAATGAGCAGTTCTTC
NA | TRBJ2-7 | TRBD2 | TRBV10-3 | CAILAGDEQYF | TGTGCCATTCTAGCGGGAGACGAGCAGTACTTC
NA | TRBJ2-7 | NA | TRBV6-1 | CASSDNSYEQYF | TGTGCCAGCAGTGACAACTCCTACGAGCAGTACTTC
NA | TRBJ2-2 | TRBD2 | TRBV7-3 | CASSPPGGGATGELFF | TGTGCCAGCAGCCCTCCTGGCGGGGGGGCCACCGGGGAGCTGTTTTTT
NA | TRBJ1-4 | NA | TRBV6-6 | CASTFTGLRREKLFF | TGTGCCAGCACCTTCACAGGGTTAAGGCGTGAAAAACTGTTTTTT
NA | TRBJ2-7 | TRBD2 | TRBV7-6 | CASSLWDYSYEQYF | TGTGCCAGCAGCTTATGGGACTACTCCTACGAGCAGTACTTC
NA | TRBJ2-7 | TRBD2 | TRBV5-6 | CASSWGGTRKIYEQYF | TGTGCCAGCAGCTGGGGGGGGACTAGAAAAATCTACGAGCAGTACTTC
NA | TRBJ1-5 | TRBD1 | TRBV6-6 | CASSSLGQGNGQPQHF | TGTGCTAGCAGTTCCCTGGGACAGGGAAATGGTCAGCCCCAGCATTTT
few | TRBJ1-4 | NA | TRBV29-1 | CSVAQGSEKLFF | TGCAGCGTTGCACAGGGTAGTGAAAAACTGTTTTTT
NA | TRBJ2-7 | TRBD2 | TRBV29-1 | CSATTASGRVYEQYF | TGCAGCGCAACGACTGCGAGCGGGAGGGTCTACGAGCAGTACTTC
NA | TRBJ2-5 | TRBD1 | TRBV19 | CASSIGTGGDETQYF | TGTGCCAGTAGTATAGGGACAGGGGGCGACGAGACCCAGTACTTC
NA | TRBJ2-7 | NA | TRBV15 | CATSRDHGSSYEQYF | TGTGCCACCAGCAGAGATCATGGCAGCTCCTACGAGCAGTACTTC
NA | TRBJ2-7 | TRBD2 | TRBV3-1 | CASSQDAASGTEQYF | TGTGCCAGCAGCCAAGATGCGGCTAGCGGGACGGAGCAGTACTTC
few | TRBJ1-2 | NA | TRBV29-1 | CSVVSVPGSNYGYTF | TGCAGCGTTGTTTCGGTCCCCGGGTCTAACTATGGCTACACCTTC
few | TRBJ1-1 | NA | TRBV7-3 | CASSPQGQRGTEAFF | TGTGCCAGCAGCCCCCAGGGGCAGCGTGGAACTGAAGCTTTCTTT
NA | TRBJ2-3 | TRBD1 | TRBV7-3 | CASSDRDREDTQYF | TGTGCCAGCAGCGACCGAGACAGGGAGGATACGCAGTATTTT
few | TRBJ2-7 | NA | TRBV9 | CASSVGQGPNSEQYF | TGTGCCAGCAGCGTAGGCCAGGGACCCAACTCTGAGCAGTACTTC
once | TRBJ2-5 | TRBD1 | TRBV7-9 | CASSDRGQGSTETQYF | TGTGCCAGCAGTGACCGGGGACAGGGGAGTACAGAGACCCAGTACTTC
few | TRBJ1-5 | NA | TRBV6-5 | CASSSEWSNQPQHF | TGTGCCAGCAGTTCCGAGTGGAGCAATCAGCCCCAGCATTTT
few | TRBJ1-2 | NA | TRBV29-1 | CSVDRDLYGYTF | TGCAGCGTTGACAGGGATCTATATGGCTACACCTTC
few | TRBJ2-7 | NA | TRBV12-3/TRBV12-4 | CASSLFSEEQYF | TGTGCCAGCAGCCTTTTTAGCGAGGAGCAGTACTTC
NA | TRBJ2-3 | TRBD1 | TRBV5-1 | CASSTGQGGPDTQYF | TGCGCCAGCAGCACGGGACAGGGAGGCCCAGATACGCAGTATTTT
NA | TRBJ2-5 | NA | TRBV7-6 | CASSLGWTPPQETQYF | TGTGCCAGCAGCTTAGGGTGGACCCCACCCCAAGAGACCCAGTACTTC
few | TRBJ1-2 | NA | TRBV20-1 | CSARRQGYDGYTF | TGCAGTGCTAGGCGGCAGGGGTACGACGGCTACACCTTC
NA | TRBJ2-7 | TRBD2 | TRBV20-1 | CSARDLGTSGLTQYF | TGCAGTGCTAGAGATCTCGGGACTAGCGGGCTTACTCAGTACTTC
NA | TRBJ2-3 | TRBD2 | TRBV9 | CASSVAAQRGALTDTQYF | TGTGCCAGCAGCGTAGCCGCCCAGCGGGGGGCTCTCACAGATACGCAGTATTTT